Below, 24 T cell receptor beta chains from the same sample are listed, as sequenced in a study of prognosis after radiotherapy for stage I lung cancer. Two-round multiplex PCR, the amplification method, yielded TCR beta CDR3 from genomic DNA. The first PCR round targeted every TRBV and TRBJ gene with specific primers. TCRdb recomputed calls from the multiplex PCR reads with MiXCR, one row per CDR3 protein. The sample has 20,000 to 30,000 distinct CDR3 sequences, roughly two fifths seen once. This material consisted of PBMCs, taken before or after stereotactic body radiation therapy (not recorded which). All receptors come from a donor aged 50 or older with non-small cell lung cancer.

This clonotype was seen ten or more times. The chain joins TRBV30 to TRBJ1-4; 11 bases align to TRBD1. From germline, CDR1 is GTSNPN and CDR2 SVGIG (reference sequence). J lost 3 bases, V lost 3 bases, and 9 bases had no gene match. The CDR3 runs to 17 residues. The CDR3 protein is CAWRTPGQGGANEKLFF. DNA for the CDR3: TGTGCCTGGAGGACACCGGGACAGGGGGGGGCTAATGAAAAACTGTTTTTT.

On this clonotype: A much larger clone differs from this one at a single base, so this may be a read error. This chain links TRBV5-6 with TRBJ2-1, with unresolved D. CDR3 length: 16 amino acids. From germline, CDR1 is SGHDT and CDR2 YYEEEE. As DNA, the CDR3 is TGTGCCAGCAGCTTGGTAGGGCCGAGCTCCTACAATGAGCATTTCTTC. As protein: CASSLVGPSSYNEHFF. Using reference TRBV5-6 and TRBJ2-1 for the parts outside the CDR3, the full variable domain is DAGVTQSPTHLIKTRGQQVTLRCSPKSGHDTVSWYQQALGQGPQFIFQYYEEEERQRGNFPDRFSGHQFPNYSSELNVNALLLGDSALYLCASSLVGPSSYNEHFFGPGTRLTVL.

This clonotype was counted many times. This chain joins TRBV20-1 and TRBJ2-5; 7 bases are a match to TRBD1. Germline V CDR1 and CDR2: DFQATT, SNEGSKA (reference sequence). This CDR3 contains 16 residues. Trimming removed 2 bases from V and 5 bases from J; junction bases left unmatched: 14. The CDR3 nucleotides are TGCAGTGCTAGAAGGACAGGAGGTTTTTTTACGGAGACCCAGTACTTC. This codes for CSARRTGGFFTETQYF.

This clonotype was counted ten times or more. The chain joins TRBV12-3 or TRBV12-4 to TRBJ2-7; possibly TRBD2 for D (6 bases). V lost 6 bases, J lost 6 bases, and 18 bases lay in between. The CDR3 runs 14 residues. Written as DNA, the CDR3 is TGTGCCAGCAGGCTCTCAGGCGGGATCGCCGAGCAGTACTTC. It specifies CASRLSGGIAEQYF.

By share of the sample, this clonotype is medium-sized. The chain employs TRBV5-1 and TRBJ1-2; D might be TRBD1 (6 bases). V was pared by 4 bases and J by 2 bases, with 18 bases between. Germline CDR1 and CDR2: SGHRS and YFSETQ. There are 16 residues in the CDR3. CDR3 bases: TGCGCCAGCAGCCGAAGCTGGGGGGCAAGCAACTATGGCTACACCTTC. It encodes CASSRSWGASNYGYTF.

Ten or more counts support this clonotype. The rearrangement uses TRBV2 and TRBJ2-5; 8 bases agree with TRBD2. This CDR3 region has 15 residues. Germline trimming cut 3 bases from V and 5 bases from J; bases unmatched to any gene: 8. CDR1 and CDR2 from the germline V gene are SNHLY and FYNNEI. CDR3 DNA: TGTGCCAGCAGTGATCCGGGAGGGCCGGGGGAGACCCAGTACTTC. The encoded protein is CASSDPGGPGETQYF.

This clonotype was recorded at least ten times. This chain connects TRBV20-1 to TRBJ2-1; 11 nucleotides agree with TRBD2. The CDR3 extends over 16 amino acids. J lost 7 bases, V lost 6 bases, and 14 bases had no gene match. Germline values: CDR1 DFQATT, CDR2 SNEGSKA (reference sequence). CDR3 DNA: TGCAGTGCCCAAACCCCCCCTAGCGGGGGGAGAAATGAGCAGTTCTTC. Its translation: CSAQTPPSGGRNEQFF.

This clonotype occurred many times. V and J are TRBV7-2 and TRBJ2-7, with 10 nucleotides matching TRBD2. Germline lookup yields CDR1 SGHTA and CDR2 FQGNSA. This CDR3 comprises 14 residues. After removal of 5 bases from V and 3 bases from J, the junction contained 4 bases not matched to a gene. The CDR3 is CASSPSSGSYEQYF. The DNA of the CDR3 is TGTGCCAGCAGCCCCTCTAGCGGGAGCTACGAGCAGTACTTC.

Of note for this clonotype: Its ends do not fully match the called genes, so a read error is possible. CDR3 loop: CASRTSGPAYKQYF. The CDR3 region has the DNA TGTGCCAGCAGGACTAGCGGTCCAGCCTACAAGCAGTACTTC. This rearrangement joins TRBV6-1 to TRBJ2-7, with 9 nucleotides matching TRBD2. Germline-derived CDR1 and CDR2 are MNHNS and SASEGT. The CDR3 loop spans 14 amino acids.

At least ten counts were recorded for this clonotype. This sequence joins TRBV5-1 and TRBJ2-3; 13 nucleotides match TRBD2. This CDR3 region has 16 residues. Germline V CDR1 and CDR2: SGHRS, YFSETQ. J gave up 5 bases and V 0 bases, and 3 bases lay outside the gene matches. Written as DNA, the CDR3 is TGCGCCAGCAGCTTGGGCGGGACTAGCGGGATAGATACGCAGTATTTT. It codes for CASSLGGTSGIDTQYF. Together with reference TRBV5-1 and TRBJ2-3, the CDR3 gives the full variable domain: KAGVTQTPRYLIKTRGQQVTLSCSPISGHRSVSWYQQTPGQGLQFLFEYFSETQRNKGNFPGRFSGRQFSNSRSEMNVSTLELGDSALYLCASSLGGTSGIDTQYFGPGTRLTVL.

This clonotype came up a few times. The rearrangement uses TRBV9 and TRBJ2-3; 9 bases match TRBD2. This CDR3 is 15 amino acids long. Per the germline V gene, CDR1 is SGDLS and CDR2 is YYNGEE. V lost 0 bases, J lost 4 bases, and 3 bases stayed unmatched. The CDR3 coding sequence is TGTGCCAGCAGCGTAGAAAGCGGGAGGTCAGATACGCAGTATTTT. Protein product: CASSVESGRSDTQYF.

Within the sample, this clonotype is medium-sized. The chain has TRBV12-3 or TRBV12-4 and TRBJ2-7, with a possible D match to TRBD2 (5 bases). V gave up 3 bases and J gave up 7 bases, with 16 bases separating them. This CDR3 has 14 amino acids. CDR3 DNA sequence: TGTGCCAGCAGTTTTGAGCCGGGAATCGGGGAGCAGTACTTC. Residues: CASSFEPGIGEQYF.

In its sample, this clonotype was seen once. The CDR3 DNA is TGTGCCTGGAGGGTGGAGGGCCAGGACACCGGGGAGCTGTTTTTT. Protein: CAWRVEGQDTGELFF. The chain uses TRBV30 and TRBJ2-2; TRBD2 might be the D (6 bases). This CDR3 is built from 15 residues. The V end was cut by 3 bases, the J end by 3 bases, with 14 bases between. Germline loops: CDR1 GTSNPN, CDR2 SVGIG (reference sequence). Combining the CDR3 with reference TRBV30 and TRBJ2-2 gives the whole variable domain SQTIHQWPATLVQPVGSPLSLECTVEGTSNPNLYWYRQAAGRGLQLLFYSVGIGQISSEVPQNLSASRPQDRQFILSSKKLLLSDSGFYLCAWRVEGQDTGELFFGEGSRLTVL.

This clonotype came up many times. V and J are TRBV20-1 and TRBJ1-2, with D perhaps TRBD1 (6 bases). V was shortened by 2 bases and J by 0 bases, with 10 bases between the two germline ends. This CDR3 contains 14 residues. Germline V gene data show CDR1 as DFQATT and CDR2 as SNEGSKA (reference sequence). CDR3 sequence reads: CSARRRQANYGYTF. CDR3 in DNA: TGCAGTGCTAGACGTCGACAGGCTAACTATGGCTACACCTTC.

This clonotype was recorded at least ten times. The chain is built from TRBV18 and TRBJ2-1, with D possibly matching TRBD2 (6 bases). CDR1 is KGHSH, CDR2 LQKENI, per germline. This CDR3 is 13 amino acids long. V lost 5 bases, J lost 8 bases, and 13 bases lay in between. DNA for the CDR3: TGTGCCAGCTCAGCCCCGTCGGGGGATGAGCAGTTCTTC. Its protein product is CASSAPSGDEQFF.

This clonotype was counted a single time. The chain combines TRBV2 with TRBJ2-7, with D unresolved. Per the germline V gene, CDR1 is SNHLY and CDR2 is FYNNEI. The CDR3 sequence is 14 residues long. Trimming cost V 9 bases and J 5 bases, with 20 bases left between them. The CDR3 reads CASSPNVLTDEQYF. The CDR3 DNA follows: TGTGCCAGTTCCCCGAATGTGTTAACAGACGAGCAGTACTTC.

The chain employs TRBV11-3 and TRBJ2-3, with 15 bases that match TRBD2. Looked up from germline, CDR1 is SGHNT and CDR2 is YENEEA. The CDR3 has 16 amino acids. The V segment lost 5 bases and the J segment 3 bases; nucleotides outside the gene matches: 3. CDR3: CASSTGLAGGTDTQYF. In DNA form, the CDR3 reads TGTGCCAGCAGCACCGGACTAGCGGGAGGGACAGATACGCAGTATTTT. Using reference TRBV11-3 and TRBJ2-3 for the parts outside the CDR3, the full variable domain is EAGVVQSPRYKIIEKKQPVAFWCNPISGHNTLYWYLQNLGQGPELLIRYENEEAVDDSQLPKDRFSAERLKGVDSTLKIQPAELGDSAVYLCASSTGLAGGTDTQYFGPGTRLTVL.

This clonotype has ten or more counts. One end of the junction fails to match germline, which may point to a read error. J is TRBJ2-7 and V is TRBV30; D remains unclear. Germline V lookup: CDR1 GTSNPN, CDR2 SVGIG (reference sequence). The CDR3 extends over 12 amino acids. CDR3 nucleotides: TGTGCCTGGAGTGAGTCAACTCCGATTAAGAGTTTC. Its protein is CAWSESTPIKSF.

This clonotype occurred many times. This chain joins TRBV5-1 and TRBJ2-5; 8 nucleotides match TRBD1. The CDR3 has 14 amino acids. Trimming cost V 2 bases and J 5 bases; bases outside gene matches: 5. CDR1 SGHRS and CDR2 YFSETQ come from the germline V gene. The chain's CDR3 is CASSFSDRAETQYF. Here the CDR3 DNA reads TGCGCCAGCAGCTTCTCGGACAGGGCGGAGACCCAGTACTTC.

This clonotype has at least ten counts. J is TRBJ2-2 and V is TRBV6-2 or TRBV6-3; D is perhaps TRBD1 (5 bases). V gave up 3 bases and J gave up 7 bases, with 12 bases separating them. The germline V gene encodes CDR1 MNHEY and CDR2 SVGEGT. There are 14 residues in the CDR3. Written as DNA, the CDR3 is TGTGCCAGCAGTTATCTCAGGGCCGGCGGGGAGCTGTTTTTT. Its translation is CASSYLRAGGELFF.

This clonotype was observed at least ten times. V usage is TRBV3-1 and J usage is TRBJ2-7, with 11 bases fitting TRBD1. Germline V gene sequence: CDR1 LGHDT, CDR2 YNNKEL (reference sequence). The trim removed 7 bases at V and 1 base at J, leaving 6 bases unmatched. This CDR3 comprises 15 residues. CDR3 DNA sequence: TGTGCCAGCAAACCCGGACAGGGGGCATCCTACGAGCAGTACTTC. It codes for CASKPGQGASYEQYF.

The sample holds many counts of this clonotype. The genes are TRBV19 and TRBJ2-1; TRBD2 aligns across 15 bases. The CDR3 spans 18 residues. Germline CDR1 LNHDA, CDR2 SQIVND (reference sequence). The V segment lost 11 bases and the J segment 0 bases; nucleotides outside the gene matches: 11. The CDR3 protein is CAVPHRTSGGDSYNEQFF. The CDR3 nucleotides are TGTGCCGTTCCCCACCGGACTAGCGGGGGGGACTCCTACAATGAGCAGTTCTTC.

This clonotype has ten or more counts. This sequence joins TRBV15 and TRBJ2-1; tentatively, D is TRBD2 (6 bases). CDR3 length: 13 amino acids. CDR1 and CDR2 (germline): LNHNV, YYDKDF (reference sequence). Trimming cost V 5 bases and J 10 bases, with 15 bases left between them. DNA of the CDR3: TGTGCCACCAGCGACAAGCGGGTTGGCGAGCAGTTCTTC. This encodes CATSDKRVGEQFF.

The genes are TRBV15 and TRBJ2-7; D possibly corresponds to TRBD2 (6 bases). Germline values: CDR1 LNHNV, CDR2 YYDKDF (reference sequence). The V gene lost 2 bases and the J gene lost 6 bases, with 14 bases spanning the gap. CDR3 length: 14 residues. The CDR3 nucleotides are TGTGCCACCAGCAGACTTTACGAGGAGGGCGAGCAGTACTTC. Translating it yields CATSRLYEEGEQYF. Full variable domain (rest looked up from reference TRBV15 and TRBJ2-7): DAMVIQNPRYQVTQFGKPVTLSCSQTLNHNVMYWYQQKSSQAPKLLFHYYDKDFNNEADTPDNFQSRRPNTSFCFLDIRSPGLGDTAMYLCATSRLYEEGEQYFGPGTRLTVT.